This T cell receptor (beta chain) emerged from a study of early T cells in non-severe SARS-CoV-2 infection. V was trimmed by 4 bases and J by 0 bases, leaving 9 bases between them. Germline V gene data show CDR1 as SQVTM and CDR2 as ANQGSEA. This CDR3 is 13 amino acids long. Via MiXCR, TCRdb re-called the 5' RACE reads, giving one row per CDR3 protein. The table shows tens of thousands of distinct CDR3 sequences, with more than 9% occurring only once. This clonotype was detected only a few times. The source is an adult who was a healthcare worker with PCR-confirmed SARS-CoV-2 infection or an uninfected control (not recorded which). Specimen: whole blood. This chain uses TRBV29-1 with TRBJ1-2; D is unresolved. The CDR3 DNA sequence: TGCAGCGTTGTAATCACAGCTAACTATGGCTACACCTTC. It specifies CSVVITANYGYTF.